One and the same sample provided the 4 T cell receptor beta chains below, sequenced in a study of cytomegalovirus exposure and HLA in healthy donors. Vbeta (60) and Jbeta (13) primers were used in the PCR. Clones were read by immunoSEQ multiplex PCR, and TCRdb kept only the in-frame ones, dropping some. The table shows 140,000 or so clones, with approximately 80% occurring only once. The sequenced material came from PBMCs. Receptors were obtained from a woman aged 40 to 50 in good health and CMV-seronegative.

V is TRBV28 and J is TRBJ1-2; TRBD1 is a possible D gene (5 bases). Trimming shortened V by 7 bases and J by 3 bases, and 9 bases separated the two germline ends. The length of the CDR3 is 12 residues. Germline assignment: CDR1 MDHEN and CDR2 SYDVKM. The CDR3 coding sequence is TGTGCCAGCACAACAGGAGACTATGGCTACACCTTC. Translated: CASTTGDYGYTF.

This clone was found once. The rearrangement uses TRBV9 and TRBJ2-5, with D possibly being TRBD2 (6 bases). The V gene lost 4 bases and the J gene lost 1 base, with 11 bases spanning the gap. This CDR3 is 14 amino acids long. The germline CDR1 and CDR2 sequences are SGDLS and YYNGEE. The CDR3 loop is CASSPRDFQETQYF. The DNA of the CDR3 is TGTGCCAGCAGCCCGAGGGACTTCCAAGAGACCCAGTACTTC.

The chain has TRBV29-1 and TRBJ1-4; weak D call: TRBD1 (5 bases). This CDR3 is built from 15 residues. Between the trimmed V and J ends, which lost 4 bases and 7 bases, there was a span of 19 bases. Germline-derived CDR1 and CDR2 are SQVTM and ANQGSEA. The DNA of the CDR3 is TGCAGCGTTGTGGGACCCGGGACCGGGGGTGAAAAACTGTTTTTT. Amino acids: CSVVGPGTGGEKLFF.

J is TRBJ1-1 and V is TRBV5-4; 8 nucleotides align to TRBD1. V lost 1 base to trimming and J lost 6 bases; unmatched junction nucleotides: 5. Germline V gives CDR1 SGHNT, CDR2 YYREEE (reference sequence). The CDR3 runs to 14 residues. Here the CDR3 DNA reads TGTGCCAGCAGCTTGTCAGGGGGCACCCCTGAAGCTTTCTTT. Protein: CASSLSGGTPEAFF.